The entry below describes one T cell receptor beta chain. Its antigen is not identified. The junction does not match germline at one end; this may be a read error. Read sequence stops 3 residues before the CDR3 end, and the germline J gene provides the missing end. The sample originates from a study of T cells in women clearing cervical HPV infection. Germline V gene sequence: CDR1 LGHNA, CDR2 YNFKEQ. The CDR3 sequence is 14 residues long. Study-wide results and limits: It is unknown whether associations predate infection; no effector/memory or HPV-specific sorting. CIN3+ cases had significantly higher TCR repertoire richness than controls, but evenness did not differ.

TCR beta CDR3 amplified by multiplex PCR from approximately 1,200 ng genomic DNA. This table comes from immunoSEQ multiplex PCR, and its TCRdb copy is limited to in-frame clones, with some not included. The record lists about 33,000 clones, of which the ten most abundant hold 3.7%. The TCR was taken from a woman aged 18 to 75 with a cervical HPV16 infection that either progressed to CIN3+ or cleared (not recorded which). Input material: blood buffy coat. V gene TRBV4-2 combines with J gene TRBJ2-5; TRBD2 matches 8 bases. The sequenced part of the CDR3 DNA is TGCGCCAGCAGCCAGCGGCGACTAGCGCAGACC. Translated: CASSQRRLAQT. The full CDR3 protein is CASSQRRLAQTQYF.